Each of the 10 T cell receptor beta chains below was sequenced from the same sample in a study of control samples from healthy donors and cancer patients. TCRdb's copy holds only in-frame clones and misses some; the assay was immunoSEQ multiplex PCR. The sample carries around 80,000 clones, about 90% recorded once. Source material: blood. The receptors were sampled from a man aged 45-60 years in good health.

This clone was seen a handful of times. The chain couples TRBV5-1 to TRBJ2-5; 8 bases are a match to TRBD2. Per germline, CDR1 SGHRS and CDR2 YFSETQ. Trimming removed 2 bases from V and 4 bases from J; junction bases left unmatched: 7. The CDR3 is 15 amino acids. The CDR3 here is CASSFYGRARETQYF. CDR3 nucleotides: TGCGCCAGCAGCTTCTACGGGAGGGCCCGAGAGACCCAGTACTTC.

The chain couples TRBV6-5 to TRBJ2-5; D is ambiguous. CDR3 length: 14 residues. Germline V gene lookup returns CDR1 MNHEY and CDR2 SVGAGI. Trimming cost V 7 bases and J 1 base, with 13 bases left between them. CDR3 residues: CASTRSVPQETQYF. In nucleotides, the CDR3 is TGTGCCAGCACCCGGTCAGTACCCCAAGAGACCCAGTACTTC.

This chain links TRBV5-3 with TRBJ2-1, with D unresolved. TRBV5-3 has ORF status, its function being uncertain. Trimming removed 1 base from V and 1 base from J, with 12 bases in between. The CDR3 contains 16 residues. This CDR3 reads CARSLNDKLSYNEQFF. CDR3 nucleotide sequence: TGTGCCAGAAGCTTGAACGACAAACTTTCCTACAATGAGCAGTTCTTC.

The chain is built from TRBV6-5 and TRBJ2-3; the D is unclear. CDR1 is MNHEY, CDR2 SVGAGI, per germline. The V gene lost 4 bases and the J gene lost 6 bases, with 8 bases spanning the gap. This CDR3 comprises 12 residues. The CDR3 DNA reads as TGTGCCAGCAGTTCCCCTGGGGATACGCAGTATTTT. Translated, it gives CASSSPGDTQYF.

The rearrangement links TRBV6-6 to TRBJ1-1; D possibly corresponds to TRBD1 (5 bases). The CDR3 sequence is 12 residues long. Germline V gene data show CDR1 as MNHNY and CDR2 as SVGAGI (reference sequence). Trimming took off 5 bases at V and 8 bases at J, with 12 bases between the two ends. The CDR3 spells CASSIRGDEAFF. CDR3 nucleotides: TGTGCCAGCAGTATTCGGGGGGACGAAGCTTTCTTT.

V usage is TRBV11-3 and J usage is TRBJ2-2, with 11 bases identical to TRBD2. In germline, CDR1 is SGHNT, CDR2 YENEEA. The CDR3 has 17 amino acids. The V gene end was trimmed by 5 bases and the J gene end by 2 bases; junction bases not matched to a gene: 7. Here the CDR3 DNA reads TGTGCCAGCAGCCCGGGGACTAGCGGACTTAACACCGGGGAGCTGTTTTTT. Residues: CASSPGTSGLNTGELFF.

This clone was seen a single time. At one boundary the junction diverges from the germline segment, which might be a read error. V and J are TRBV7-7 and TRBJ2-2, with 9 bases that match TRBD2. The length of the CDR3 is 15 residues. Germline CDR1 SSHAT, CDR2 FNYEAQ (reference sequence). CDR3 sequence: CASREAGGNTGELFF. CDR3 in DNA: TGTGCTAGCAGAGAAGCGGGAGGTAACACCGGGGAGCTGTTTTTT.

V is TRBV19 and J is TRBJ2-5; the D gene is possibly TRBD1 (6 bases). The CDR3 runs 13 residues. Trimming took 6 bases from V and 0 from J, leaving 8 bases between them. Germline CDR1 LNHDA, CDR2 SQIVND (reference sequence). CDR3 sequence: CASRTGNQETQYF. CDR3 bases: TGTGCCAGTAGGACAGGCAACCAAGAGACCCAGTACTTC.

This sequence joins TRBV4-2 and TRBJ2-1; D is possibly TRBD1 (5 bases). Germline V lookup: CDR1 LGHNA, CDR2 YNFKEQ. CDR3 length: 15 amino acids. Trimming cost V 0 bases and J 6 bases, with 12 bases left between them. CDR3 sequence: CASSQEGQEINEQFF. CDR3 coding DNA: TGTGCCAGCAGCCAAGAGGGGCAAGAAATCAATGAGCAGTTCTTC.

The chain has TRBV24-1 and TRBJ2-7; 9 nucleotides agree with TRBD1. The CDR3 totals 16 residues. V lost 4 bases to trimming and J lost 0 bases; unmatched junction nucleotides: 6. CDR1 and CDR2 from the germline V gene are KGHDR and SFDVKD. The CDR3, as DNA: TGTGCCACCAGTGACCAGGGACAGGGTCACTCCTACGAGCAGTACTTC. Translating gives CATSDQGQGHSYEQYF.